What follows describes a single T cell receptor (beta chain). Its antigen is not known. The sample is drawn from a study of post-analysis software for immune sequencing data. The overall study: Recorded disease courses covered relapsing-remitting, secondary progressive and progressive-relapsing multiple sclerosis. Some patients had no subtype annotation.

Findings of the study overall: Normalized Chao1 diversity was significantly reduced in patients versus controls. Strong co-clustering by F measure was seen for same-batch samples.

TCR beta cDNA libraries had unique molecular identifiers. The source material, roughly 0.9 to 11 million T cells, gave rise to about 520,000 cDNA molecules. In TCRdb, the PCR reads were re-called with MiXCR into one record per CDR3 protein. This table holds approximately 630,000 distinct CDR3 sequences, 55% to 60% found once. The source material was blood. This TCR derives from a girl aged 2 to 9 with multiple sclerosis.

CDR3 residues: CASSPNRVVVRRADTQYF. CDR3 in DNA: TGTGCCAGCAGCCCCAATAGGGTCGTCGTTCGTCGTGCAGATACGCAGTATTTT. This rearrangement joins TRBV9 to TRBJ2-3; no reliable D call. Germline CDR1 SGDLS, CDR2 YYNGEE. V lost 4 bases and J 4 bases, leaving 25 bases between the germline ends. The CDR3 is made up of 18 amino acids.